The sequence of this T cell receptor beta chain was determined in a study of blood T cell repertoires in COVID-19. Background on the study: The samples span acute and convalescent COVID-19 from the United States, Italy and Spain.

Study processing details: Counts of nucleated cells, estimated from reference gene primer amplification, were obtained. Assay used: immunoSEQ multiplex PCR; TCRdb lists only in-frame clones, some missing. Clone size and the V and J calls come from that table; the DNA yielded D and trimming. Of approximately 190,000 clones in the sample, about 86% were seen once. Cohorts were determined from participant-reported clinical history. Resolution of symptoms, clearance, or two negative PCRs was present in recovered Cohort 3 donors. The germline V gene encodes CDR1 LGHDT and CDR2 YNNKEL (reference sequence). The V gene end was trimmed by 4 bases and the J gene end by 3 bases; junction bases not matched to a gene: 13. CDR3 length: 17 amino acids.

V usage is TRBV3-1 (or the pseudogene TRBV3-2) and J usage is TRBJ1-1; 8 bases align to TRBD1. The specimen was PBMCs or T cells enriched from blood (not recorded which). The sequence derives from a man aged 40-49 years who had recovered from COVID-19. The CDR3 coding sequence is TGTGCCAGCAGCCCAGGACAGGGACCTGTTGGCGACACTGAAGCTTTCTTT. It yields the protein CASSPGQGPVGDTEAFF.